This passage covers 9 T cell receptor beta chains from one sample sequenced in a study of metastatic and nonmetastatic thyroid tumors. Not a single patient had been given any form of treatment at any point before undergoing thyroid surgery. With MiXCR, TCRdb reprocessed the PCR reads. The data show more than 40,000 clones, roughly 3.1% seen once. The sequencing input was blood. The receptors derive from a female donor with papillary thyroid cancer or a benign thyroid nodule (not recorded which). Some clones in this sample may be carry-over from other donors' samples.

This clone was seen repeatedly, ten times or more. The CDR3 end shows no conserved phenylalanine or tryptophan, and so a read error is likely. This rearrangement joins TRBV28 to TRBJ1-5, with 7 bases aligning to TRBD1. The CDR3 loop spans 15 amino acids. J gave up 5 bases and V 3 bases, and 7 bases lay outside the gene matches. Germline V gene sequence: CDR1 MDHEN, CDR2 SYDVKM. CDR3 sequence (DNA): TGTGCCAGCAGTTTGCGACAGGGAGATTATCAGCCCCAGCATCTT. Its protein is CASSLRQGDYQPQHL.

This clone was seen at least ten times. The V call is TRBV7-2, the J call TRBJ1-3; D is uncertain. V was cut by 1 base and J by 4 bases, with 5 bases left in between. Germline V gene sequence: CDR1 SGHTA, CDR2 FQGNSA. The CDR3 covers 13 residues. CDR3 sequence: CASSLVSGNTIYF. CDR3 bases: TGTGCCAGCAGCTTAGTTTCGGGAAACACCATATATTTT.

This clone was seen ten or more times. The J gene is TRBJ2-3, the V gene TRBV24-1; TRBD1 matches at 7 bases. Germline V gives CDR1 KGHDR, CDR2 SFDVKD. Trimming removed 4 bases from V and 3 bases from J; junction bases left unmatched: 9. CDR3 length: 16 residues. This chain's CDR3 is CATSEHDRERTDTQYF. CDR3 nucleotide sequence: TGTGCCACCAGTGAACACGACAGGGAGAGAACAGATACGCAGTATTTT.

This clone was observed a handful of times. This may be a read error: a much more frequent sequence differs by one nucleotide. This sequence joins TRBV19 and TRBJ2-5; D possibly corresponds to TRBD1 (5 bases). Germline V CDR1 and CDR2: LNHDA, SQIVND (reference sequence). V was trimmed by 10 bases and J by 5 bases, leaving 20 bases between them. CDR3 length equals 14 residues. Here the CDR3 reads CATKKTEPSETQYF. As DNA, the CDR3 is TGTGCCACCAAAAAGACAGAGCCGTCGGAGACCCAGTACTTC.

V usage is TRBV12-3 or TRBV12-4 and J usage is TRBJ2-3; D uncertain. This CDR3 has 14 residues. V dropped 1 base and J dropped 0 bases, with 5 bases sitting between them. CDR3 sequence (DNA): TGTGCCAGCAGTTTAGGCCCCAGCACAGATACGCAGTATTTT. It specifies CASSLGPSTDTQYF.

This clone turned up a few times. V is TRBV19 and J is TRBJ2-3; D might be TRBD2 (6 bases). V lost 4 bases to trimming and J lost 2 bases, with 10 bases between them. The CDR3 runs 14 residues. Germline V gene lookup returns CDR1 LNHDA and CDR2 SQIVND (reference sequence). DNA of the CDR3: TGTGCCAGTAGTAATAGCGGTTACACAGATACGCAGTATTTT. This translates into CASSNSGYTDTQYF. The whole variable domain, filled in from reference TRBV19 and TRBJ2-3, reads DGGITQSPKYLFRKEGQNVTLSCEQNLNHDAMYWYRQDPGQGLRLIYYSQIVNDFQKGDIAEGYSVSREKKESFPLTVTSAQKNPTAFYLCASSNSGYTDTQYFGPGTRLTVL.

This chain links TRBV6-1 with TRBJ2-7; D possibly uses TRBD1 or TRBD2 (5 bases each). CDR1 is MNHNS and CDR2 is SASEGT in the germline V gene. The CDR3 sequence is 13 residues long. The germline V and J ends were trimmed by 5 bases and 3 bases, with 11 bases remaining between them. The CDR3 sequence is CASSRDPRYEQYF. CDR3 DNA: TGTGCCAGCAGTCGGGACCCGCGCTACGAGCAGTACTTC.

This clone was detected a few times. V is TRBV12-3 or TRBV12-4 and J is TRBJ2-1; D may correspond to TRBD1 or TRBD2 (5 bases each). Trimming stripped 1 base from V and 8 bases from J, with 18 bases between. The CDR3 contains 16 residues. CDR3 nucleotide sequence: TGTGCCAGCAGTTTAGAATTGAGGGGCGGATTGGATGAGCAGTTCTTC. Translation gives CASSLELRGGLDEQFF.

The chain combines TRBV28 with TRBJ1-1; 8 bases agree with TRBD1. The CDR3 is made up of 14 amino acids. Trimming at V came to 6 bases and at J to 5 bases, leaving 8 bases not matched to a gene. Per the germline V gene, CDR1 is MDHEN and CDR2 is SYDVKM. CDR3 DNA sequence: TGTGCCAGCAGCCCTGGACAGGGATTAACTGAAGCTTTCTTT. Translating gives CASSPGQGLTEAFF.